This TCR beta chain came from a study of blood T cells in healthy people across ages. A second PCR, run for about 6 to 11 cycles, used a sample-barcoded 5' primer plus a J-beta primer mix. One entry per CDR3 protein, called by TCRdb with MiXCR from the 5' RACE reads. Of some 940,000 distinct CDR3 sequences in the sample, approximately 32% were seen once. V lost 0 bases to trimming and J lost 8 bases, with 16 bases between them. Germline values: CDR1 DFQATT, CDR2 SNEGSKA (reference sequence). The CDR3 is made up of 14 amino acids. This clonotype appeared a few times. These data were also reused for a study on T cells of mothers and their children.

This TCR was recovered from a woman between 40 and 55 years old in good health. This sequence joins TRBV20-1 and TRBJ1-2; TRBD1 might be the D (6 bases). Sequenced sample: blood. In DNA, the CDR3 is TGCAGTGCTAGAGATCGCAGGGGTCTGTGGGGCTACACCTTC. Translation gives CSARDRRGLWGYTF.